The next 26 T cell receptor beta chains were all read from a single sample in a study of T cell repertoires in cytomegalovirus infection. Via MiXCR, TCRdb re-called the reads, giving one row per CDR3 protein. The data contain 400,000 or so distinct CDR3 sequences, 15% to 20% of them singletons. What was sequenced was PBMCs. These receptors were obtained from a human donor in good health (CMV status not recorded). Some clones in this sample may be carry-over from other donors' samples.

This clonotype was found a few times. The CDR3 sequence: CSARAAGRDEQFF. In DNA form, the CDR3 reads TGCAGTGCTAGGGCAGCGGGGAGGGATGAGCAGTTCTTC. The V call is TRBV20-1, the J call TRBJ2-1; 7 bases align to TRBD2. Germline V gene data show CDR1 as DFQATT and CDR2 as SNEGSKA (reference sequence). The CDR3 is made up of 13 amino acids. The trim removed 3 bases at V and 8 bases at J, leaving 7 bases unmatched.

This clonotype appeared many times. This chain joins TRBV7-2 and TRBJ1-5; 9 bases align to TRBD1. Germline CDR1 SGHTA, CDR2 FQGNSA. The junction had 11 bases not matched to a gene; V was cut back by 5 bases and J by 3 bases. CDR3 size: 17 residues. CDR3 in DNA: TGTGCCAGCAGCCCCCTCCGGGGGACAGGGAACAATCAGCCCCAGCATTTT. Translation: CASSPLRGTGNNQPQHF.

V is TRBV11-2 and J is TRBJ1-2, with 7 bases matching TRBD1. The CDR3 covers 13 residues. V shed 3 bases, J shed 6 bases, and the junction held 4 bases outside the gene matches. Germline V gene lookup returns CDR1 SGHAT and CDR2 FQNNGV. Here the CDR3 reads CASSLGRGDGYTF. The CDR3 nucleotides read TGTGCCAGCAGCTTGGGCAGGGGGGATGGCTACACCTTC.

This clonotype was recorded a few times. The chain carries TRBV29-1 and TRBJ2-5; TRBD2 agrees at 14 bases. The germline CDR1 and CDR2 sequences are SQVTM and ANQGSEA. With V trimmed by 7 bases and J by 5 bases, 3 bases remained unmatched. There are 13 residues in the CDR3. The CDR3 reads CSARLAGGETQYF. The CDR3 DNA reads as TGCAGCGCCCGACTAGCGGGAGGGGAGACCCAGTACTTC. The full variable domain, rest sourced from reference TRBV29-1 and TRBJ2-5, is SAVISQKPSRDICQRGTSLTIQCQVDSQVTMMFWYRQQPGQSLTLIATANQGSEATYESGFVIDKFPISRPNLTFSTLTVSNMSPEDSSIYLCSARLAGGETQYFGPGTRLLVL.

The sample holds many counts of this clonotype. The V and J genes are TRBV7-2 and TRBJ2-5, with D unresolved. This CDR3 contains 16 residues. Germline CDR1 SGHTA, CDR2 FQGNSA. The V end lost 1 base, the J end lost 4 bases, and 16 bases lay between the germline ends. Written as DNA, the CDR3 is TGTGCCAGCAGCTTAGGACTCACGGCTCTCTTAGAGACCCAGTACTTC. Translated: CASSLGLTALLETQYF.

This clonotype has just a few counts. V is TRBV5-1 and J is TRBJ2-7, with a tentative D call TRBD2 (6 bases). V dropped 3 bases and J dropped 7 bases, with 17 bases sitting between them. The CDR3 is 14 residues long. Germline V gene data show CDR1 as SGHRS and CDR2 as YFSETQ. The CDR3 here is CASSSGTQSLEQYF. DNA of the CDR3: TGCGCCAGCAGCTCCGGGACTCAGAGTCTGGAGCAGTACTTC.

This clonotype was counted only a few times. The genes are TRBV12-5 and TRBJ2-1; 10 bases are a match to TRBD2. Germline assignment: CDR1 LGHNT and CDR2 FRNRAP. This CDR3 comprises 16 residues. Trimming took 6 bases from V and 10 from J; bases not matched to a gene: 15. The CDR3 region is CASGKNRASGSNEQFF. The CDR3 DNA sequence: TGTGCTAGTGGGAAGAACCGGGCTAGCGGGAGTAACGAGCAGTTCTTC.

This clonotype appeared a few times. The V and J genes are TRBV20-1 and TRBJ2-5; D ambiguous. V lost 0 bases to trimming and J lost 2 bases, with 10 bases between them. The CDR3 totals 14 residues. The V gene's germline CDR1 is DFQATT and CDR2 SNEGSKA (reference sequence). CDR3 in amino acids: CSARDATAQETQYF. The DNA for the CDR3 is TGCAGTGCTAGAGATGCCACAGCTCAAGAGACCCAGTACTTC.

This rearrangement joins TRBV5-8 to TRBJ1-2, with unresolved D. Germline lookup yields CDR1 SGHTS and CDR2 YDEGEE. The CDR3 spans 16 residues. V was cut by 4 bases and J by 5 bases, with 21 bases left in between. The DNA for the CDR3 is TGTGCCAGCAGCCCCTATTGGGCAGGTCGCCTTTATGGCTACACCTTC. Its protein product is CASSPYWAGRLYGYTF.

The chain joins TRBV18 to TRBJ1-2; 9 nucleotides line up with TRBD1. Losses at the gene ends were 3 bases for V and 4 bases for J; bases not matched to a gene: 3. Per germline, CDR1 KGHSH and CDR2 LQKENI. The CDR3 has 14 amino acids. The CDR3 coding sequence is TGTGCCAGCTCACCGGGACAGGGCCCCTATGGCTACACCTTC. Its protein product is CASSPGQGPYGYTF.

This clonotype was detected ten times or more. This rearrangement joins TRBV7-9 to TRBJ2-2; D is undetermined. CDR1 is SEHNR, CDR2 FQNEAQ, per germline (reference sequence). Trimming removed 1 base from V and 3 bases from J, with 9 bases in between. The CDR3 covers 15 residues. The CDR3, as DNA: TGTGCCAGCAGCTTAGGCAGGACGCACACCGGGGAGCTGTTTTTT. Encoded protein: CASSLGRTHTGELFF. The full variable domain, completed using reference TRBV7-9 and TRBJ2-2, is DTGVSQNPRHKITKRGQNVTFRCDPISEHNRLYWYRQTLGQGPEFLTYFQNEAQLEKSRLLSDRFSAERPKGSFSTLEIQRTEQGDSAMYLCASSLGRTHTGELFFGEGSRLTVL.

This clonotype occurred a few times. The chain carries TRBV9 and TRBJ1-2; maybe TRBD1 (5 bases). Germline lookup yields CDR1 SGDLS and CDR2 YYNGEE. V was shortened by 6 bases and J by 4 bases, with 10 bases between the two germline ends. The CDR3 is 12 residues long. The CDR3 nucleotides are TGTGCCAGCAAATCAGGGATCTATGGCTACACCTTC. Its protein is CASKSGIYGYTF. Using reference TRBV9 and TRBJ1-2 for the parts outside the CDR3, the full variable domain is DSGVTQTPKHLITATGQRVTLRCSPRSGDLSVYWYQQSLDQGLQFLIQYYNGEERAKGNILERFSAQQFPDLHSELNLSSLELGDSALYFCASKSGIYGYTFGSGTRLTVV.

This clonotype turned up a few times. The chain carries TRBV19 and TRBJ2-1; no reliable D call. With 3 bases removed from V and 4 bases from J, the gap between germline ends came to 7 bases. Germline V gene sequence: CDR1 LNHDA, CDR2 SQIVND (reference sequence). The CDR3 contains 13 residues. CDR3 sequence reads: CASSMVRYNEQFF. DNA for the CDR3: TGTGCCAGTAGTATGGTCAGATACAATGAGCAGTTCTTC.

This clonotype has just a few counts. The CDR3 DNA sequence: TGTGCCAGTTACCGGGACTCGTCCTCCTACGAGCAGTACTTC. Its protein product is CASYRDSSSYEQYF. The chain links TRBV6-1 to TRBJ2-7; D may be TRBD2 (6 bases). Trimming removed 9 bases at V and 0 bases at J, with 15 bases between. The germline gives CDR1 MNHNS, CDR2 SASEGT. This CDR3 comprises 14 residues.

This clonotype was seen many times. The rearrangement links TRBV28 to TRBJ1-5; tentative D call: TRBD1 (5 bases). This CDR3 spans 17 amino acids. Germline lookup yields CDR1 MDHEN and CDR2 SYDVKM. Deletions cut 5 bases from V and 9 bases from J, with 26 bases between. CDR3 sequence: CASSPVSGQVLAWPQHF. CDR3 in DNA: TGTGCCAGCAGTCCAGTCTCGGGGCAGGTCCTTGCTTGGCCCCAGCATTTT.

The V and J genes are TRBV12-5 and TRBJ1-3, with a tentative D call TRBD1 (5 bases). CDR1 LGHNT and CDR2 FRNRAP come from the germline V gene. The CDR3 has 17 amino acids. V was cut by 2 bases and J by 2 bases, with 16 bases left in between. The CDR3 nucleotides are TGTGCTAGTGGTTTGCGTCTGTGGGGGACTGCTGGAAACACCATATATTTT. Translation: CASGLRLWGTAGNTIYF.

The CDR3, as DNA: TGTGCCAGCAGCTTAGCCCCCCCCGACGAGCAGTACTTC. As protein: CASSLAPPDEQYF. The chain is built from TRBV7-2 and TRBJ2-7; D is undetermined. This CDR3 comprises 13 residues. Trimming stripped 0 bases from V and 5 bases from J, with 8 bases between. CDR1 SGHTA and CDR2 FQGNSA come from the germline V gene.

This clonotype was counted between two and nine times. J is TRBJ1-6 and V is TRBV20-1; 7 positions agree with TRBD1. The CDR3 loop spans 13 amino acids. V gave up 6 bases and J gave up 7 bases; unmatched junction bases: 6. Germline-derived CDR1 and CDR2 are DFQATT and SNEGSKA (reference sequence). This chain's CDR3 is CSAYRDRNSPLHF. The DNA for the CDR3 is TGCAGTGCGTACCGGGACAGAAATTCACCCCTCCACTTT.

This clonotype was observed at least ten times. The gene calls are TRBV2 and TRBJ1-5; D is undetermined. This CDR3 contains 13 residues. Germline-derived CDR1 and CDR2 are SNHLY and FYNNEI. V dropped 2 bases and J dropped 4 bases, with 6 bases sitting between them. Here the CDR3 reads CASSEMVNQPQHF. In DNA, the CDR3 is TGTGCCAGCAGTGAAATGGTAAATCAGCCCCAGCATTTT.

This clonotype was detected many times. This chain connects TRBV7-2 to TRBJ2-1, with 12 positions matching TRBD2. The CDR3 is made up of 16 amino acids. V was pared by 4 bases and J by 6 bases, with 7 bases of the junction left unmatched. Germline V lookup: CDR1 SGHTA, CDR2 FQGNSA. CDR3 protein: CASSSFPTSGSNEQFF. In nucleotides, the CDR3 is TGTGCCAGCAGCTCGTTTCCGACTAGCGGGAGCAATGAGCAGTTCTTC. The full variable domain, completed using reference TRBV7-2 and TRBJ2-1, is GAGVSQSPSNKVTEKGKDVELRCDPISGHTALYWYRQSLGQGLEFLIYFQGNSAPDKSGLPSDRFSAERTGGSVSTLTIQRTQQEDSAVYLCASSSFPTSGSNEQFFGPGTRLTVL.

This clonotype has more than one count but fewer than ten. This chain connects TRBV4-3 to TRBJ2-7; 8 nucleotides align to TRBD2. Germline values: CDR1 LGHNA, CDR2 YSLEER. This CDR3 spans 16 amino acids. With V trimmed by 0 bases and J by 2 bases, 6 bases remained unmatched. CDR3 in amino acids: CASSQDSTGLAYEQYF. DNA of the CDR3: TGCGCCAGCAGCCAAGATAGCACGGGACTAGCCTACGAGCAGTACTTC.

Written as DNA, the CDR3 is TGTGCCAGCAGCAAACAGAGTTATTCACCCCTCCACTTT. Its translation is CASSKQSYSPLHF. V and J are TRBV6-8 and TRBJ1-6; D is ambiguous. The germline V gene has CDR1 MNHGY and CDR2 SAAAGT. The V gene lost 6 bases and the J gene lost 8 bases, with 11 bases spanning the gap. The CDR3 is made up of 13 amino acids.

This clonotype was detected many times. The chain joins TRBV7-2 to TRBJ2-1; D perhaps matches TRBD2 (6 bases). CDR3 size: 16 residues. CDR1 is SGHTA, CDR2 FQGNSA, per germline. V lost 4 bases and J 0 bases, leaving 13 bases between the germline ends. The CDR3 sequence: CASSSQATSSYNEQFF. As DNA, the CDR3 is TGTGCCAGCAGCTCCCAGGCGACTAGCTCCTACAATGAGCAGTTCTTC.

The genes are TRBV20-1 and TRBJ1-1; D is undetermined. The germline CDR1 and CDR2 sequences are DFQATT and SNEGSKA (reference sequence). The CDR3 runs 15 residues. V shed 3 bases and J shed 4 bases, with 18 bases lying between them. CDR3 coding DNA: TGCAGTGCTAGTATGATGTTCGAGCTTGGCACTGAAGCTTTCTTT. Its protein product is CSASMMFELGTEAFF.

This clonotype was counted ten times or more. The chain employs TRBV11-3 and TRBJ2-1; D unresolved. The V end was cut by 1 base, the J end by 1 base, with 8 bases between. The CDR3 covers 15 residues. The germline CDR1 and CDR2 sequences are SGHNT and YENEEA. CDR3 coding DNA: TGTGCCAGCAGCTTAGGACACGGATCCTACAATGAGCAGTTCTTC. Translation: CASSLGHGSYNEQFF.

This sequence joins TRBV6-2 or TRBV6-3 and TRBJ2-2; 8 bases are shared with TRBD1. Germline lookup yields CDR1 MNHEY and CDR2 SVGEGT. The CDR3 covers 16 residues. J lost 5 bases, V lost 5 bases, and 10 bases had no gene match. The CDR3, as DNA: TGTGCCAGCAGTCCTGACAGGGGCGTAAATACCGGGGAGCTGTTTTTT. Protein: CASSPDRGVNTGELFF.